The 6 T cell receptor beta chains below come from one sample, sequenced in a study of early T cells in non-severe SARS-CoV-2 infection. MiXCR, run by TCRdb on the 5' RACE reads, gives a single entry per CDR3 protein. The data contain more than 50,000 distinct CDR3 sequences, 15% of them singletons. Source: whole blood, taken at baseline. These receptors were collected from an adult who was a healthcare worker with PCR-confirmed SARS-CoV-2 infection or an uninfected control (not recorded which).

This clonotype is medium-sized within its sample. The J gene is TRBJ2-3, the V gene TRBV7-9; no clear D. The CDR3 is 10 residues long. CDR1 is SEHNR, CDR2 FQNEAQ, per germline (reference sequence). The V gene lost 1 base and the J gene lost 13 bases, with 6 bases spanning the gap. This CDR3 reads CASSLDREYF. Here the CDR3 DNA reads TGTGCCAGCAGCTTAGACCGAGAGTATTTT.

V is TRBV6-1 and J is TRBJ2-3, with D maybe TRBD1 (7 bases). The CDR3 runs to 14 residues. V was trimmed by 0 bases and J by 6 bases, leaving 10 bases between them. Per germline, CDR1 MNHNS and CDR2 SASEGT. Written as DNA, the CDR3 is TGTGCCAGCAGTGAAGCACAGGGGAGGGATACGCAGTATTTT. Translating it yields CASSEAQGRDTQYF.

The chain uses TRBV7-9 and TRBJ1-1, with 7 nucleotides matching TRBD1. The CDR3 has 12 residues. Germline trimming cut 1 base from V and 7 bases from J; bases unmatched to any gene: 0. CDR1 SEHNR and CDR2 FQNEAQ come from the germline V gene (reference sequence). The DNA for the CDR3 is TGTGCCAGCAGCTTAGGGGACAGTGAAGCTTTCTTT. The encoded protein is CASSLGDSEAFF.

This clonotype has ten or more counts. This chain connects TRBV12-3 or TRBV12-4 to TRBJ1-1; D ambiguous. The CDR3 has 12 residues. V was shortened by 3 bases and J by 10 bases, with 12 bases between the two germline ends. The CDR3 reads CASSFNNIGAFF. As DNA, the CDR3 is TGTGCCAGCAGTTTCAACAATATTGGAGCTTTCTTT.

This clonotype was detected a few times. This chain links TRBV5-1 with TRBJ2-7; 9 positions match TRBD2. The CDR3 totals 16 residues. V lost 0 bases, J lost 7 bases, and 11 bases stayed unmatched. Germline-derived CDR1 and CDR2 are SGHRS and YFSETQ. CDR3 sequence reads: CASSLGGTSSMEEQYF. Written as DNA, the CDR3 is TGCGCCAGCAGCTTGGGTGGGACTAGCTCCATGGAGGAGCAGTACTTC.

The genes are TRBV11-2 and TRBJ1-5; D is unresolved. Germline-derived CDR1 and CDR2 are SGHAT and FQNNGV. The CDR3 length is 13 residues. The V end lost 5 bases, the J end lost 4 bases, and 9 bases lay between the germline ends. The CDR3 reads CASSRDTNQPQHF. The CDR3 DNA follows: TGTGCCAGCAGCAGAGACACGAATCAGCCCCAGCATTTT.